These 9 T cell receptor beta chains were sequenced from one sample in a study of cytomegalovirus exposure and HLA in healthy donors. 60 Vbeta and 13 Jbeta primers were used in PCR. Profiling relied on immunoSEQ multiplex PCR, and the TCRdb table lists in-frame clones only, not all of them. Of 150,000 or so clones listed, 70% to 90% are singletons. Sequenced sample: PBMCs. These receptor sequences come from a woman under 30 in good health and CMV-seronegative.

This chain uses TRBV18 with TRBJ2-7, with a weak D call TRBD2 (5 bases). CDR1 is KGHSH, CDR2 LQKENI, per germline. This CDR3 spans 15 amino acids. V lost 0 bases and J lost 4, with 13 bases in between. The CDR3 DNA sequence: TGTGCCAGCTCACCACCTTCCCTAGCCGGTTACGAGCAGTACTTC. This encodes CASSPPSLAGYEQYF.

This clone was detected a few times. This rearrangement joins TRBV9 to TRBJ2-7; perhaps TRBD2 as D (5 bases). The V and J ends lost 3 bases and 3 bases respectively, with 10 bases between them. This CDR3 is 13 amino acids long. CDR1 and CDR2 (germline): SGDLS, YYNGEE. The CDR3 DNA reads TGTGCCAGCAGCGGAGGGAGTAGCTACGAGCAGTACTTC. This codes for CASSGGSSYEQYF.

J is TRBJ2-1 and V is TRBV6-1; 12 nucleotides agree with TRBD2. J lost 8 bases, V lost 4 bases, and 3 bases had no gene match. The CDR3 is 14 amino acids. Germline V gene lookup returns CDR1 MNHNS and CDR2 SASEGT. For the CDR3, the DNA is TGTGCCAGCAGTGGACTAGCGGGAGCCGATGAGCAGTTCTTC. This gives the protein CASSGLAGADEQFF.

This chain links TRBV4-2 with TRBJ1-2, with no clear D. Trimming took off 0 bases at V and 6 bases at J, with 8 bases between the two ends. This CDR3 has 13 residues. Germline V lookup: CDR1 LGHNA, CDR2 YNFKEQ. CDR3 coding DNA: TGTGCCAGCAGCCAAGATAGACGGGATGGCTACACCTTC. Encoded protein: CASSQDRRDGYTF.

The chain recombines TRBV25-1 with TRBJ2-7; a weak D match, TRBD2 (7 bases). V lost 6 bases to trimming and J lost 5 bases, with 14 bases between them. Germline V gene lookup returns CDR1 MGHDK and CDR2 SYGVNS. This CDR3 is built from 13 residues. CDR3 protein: CASSGGGGHEQYF. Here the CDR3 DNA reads TGTGCCAGCAGCGGCGGGGGCGGCCACGAGCAGTACTTC.

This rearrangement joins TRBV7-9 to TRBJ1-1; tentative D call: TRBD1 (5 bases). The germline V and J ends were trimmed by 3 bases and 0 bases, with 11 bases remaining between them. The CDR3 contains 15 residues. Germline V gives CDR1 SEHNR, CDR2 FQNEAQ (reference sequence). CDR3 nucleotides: TGTGCCAGCAGCTTTAGCGGGGCTTTGAACACTGAAGCTTTCTTT. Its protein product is CASSFSGALNTEAFF.

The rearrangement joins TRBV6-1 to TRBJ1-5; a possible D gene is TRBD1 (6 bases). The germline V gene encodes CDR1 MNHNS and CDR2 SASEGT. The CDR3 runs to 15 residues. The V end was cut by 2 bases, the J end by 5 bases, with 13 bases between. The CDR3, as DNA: TGTGCCAGCAGTGAATTCGGACAGCTTCATCAGCCCCAGCATTTT. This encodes CASSEFGQLHQPQHF.

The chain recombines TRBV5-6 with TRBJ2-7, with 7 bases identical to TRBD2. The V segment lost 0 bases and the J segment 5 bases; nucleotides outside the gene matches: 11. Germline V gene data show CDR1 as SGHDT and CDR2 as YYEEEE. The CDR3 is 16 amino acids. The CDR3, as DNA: TGTGCCAGCAGCTTGGCGGCGGGCGGGAGCTACCACGAGCAGTACTTC. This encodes CASSLAAGGSYHEQYF.

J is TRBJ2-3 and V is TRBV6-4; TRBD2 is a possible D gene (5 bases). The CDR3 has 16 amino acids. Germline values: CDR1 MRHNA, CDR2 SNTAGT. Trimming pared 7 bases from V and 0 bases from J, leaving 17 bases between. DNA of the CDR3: TGTGCCAGCACCAGCGGAGCGGCCCCTAGCACAGATACGCAGTATTTT. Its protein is CASTSGAAPSTDTQYF.